This T cell receptor beta chain was retrieved from a study of blood T cell repertoires in COVID-19. Study context: Sites across the United States, Italy and Spain contributed samples from acute and convalescent COVID-19. From T cells, B-cell-depleted T cells, or PBMCs came the material, which was cDNA or gDNA.

How the authors handled the data: Estimated nucleated cell counts came from reference gene primer amplification. Measured with immunoSEQ multiplex PCR; TCRdb has only the in-frame clones, and not every one. V, J and clone size reflect that table, while D and trimming were determined from the DNA. Found here are 200,000 to 250,000 clones, around 90% of them singletons; the top ten hold about 12%. This CDR3 region has 14 residues. The germline CDR1 and CDR2 sequences are KGHSH and LQKENI. Regarding this clone: Sequence at one end of the junction differs from germline and may be a read error.

Material: peripheral blood. The clonotype was recovered from a woman aged 18-29 years who had recovered from COVID-19. The rearrangement uses TRBV18 and TRBJ1-2; 9 nucleotides line up with TRBD1. The CDR3 DNA sequence: TGTGCCAGCTCGCCACAGGGGGCTCGCGATGGCTACACCTTC. Translated, it gives CASSPQGARDGYTF. Full variable domain (remainder filled in from reference TRBV18 and TRBJ1-2): NAGVMQNPRHLVRRRGQEARLRCSPMKGHSHVYWYRQLPEEGLKFMVYLQKENIIDESGMPKERFSAEFPKEGPSILRIQQVVRGDSAAYFCASSPQGARDGYTFGSGTRLTVV.